The rows below give T cell receptor beta chains drawn from one sample of a study of T cells in Graves' hyperthyroidism and ophthalmopathy. TCRdb reprocessed the multiplex PCR reads via MiXCR and lists one record per CDR3 protein. This table holds almost 500,000 distinct CDR3 sequences, 22% found once. The sequenced sample consisted of blood. These receptor sequences come from a woman in her 70s with Graves' ophthalmopathy. The CDR3 runs from the conserved cysteine through the conserved F or W. Each record gives: D gene, clone size, J gene, V gene, CDR3 DNA, CDR3 protein. D genes are given only for firm matches. Only part of the rows carry a size: once, few, many, or a class if the clone is expanded.

D gene: .
clone size: .
J gene: TRBJ1-1
V gene: TRBV7-2
CDR3 DNA: TGTGCCAGCAGCTTAGAGTCAGGGGACACTGAAGCTTTCTTT
CDR3 protein: CASSLESGDTEAFF

D gene: TRBD2
clone size: few
J gene: TRBJ2-1
V gene: TRBV13
CDR3 DNA: TGTGCCAGCAGCCCGGGTAGCGGGAGTGGGGTCTACAATGAGCAGTTCTTC
CDR3 protein: CASSPGSGSGVYNEQFF

D gene: .
clone size: many
J gene: TRBJ2-1
V gene: TRBV5-1
CDR3 DNA: TGCGCCAGCAGCGGGGGGACAACTCCATCCTACAATGAGCAGTTCTTC
CDR3 protein: CASSGGTTPSYNEQFF

D gene: .
clone size: few
J gene: TRBJ2-5
V gene: TRBV5-5
CDR3 DNA: TGTGCCAGCAGCTCAGCAGGGGAGGAGACCCAGTACTTC
CDR3 protein: CASSSAGEETQYF

D gene: .
clone size: .
J gene: TRBJ2-3
V gene: TRBV7-6
CDR3 DNA: TGTGCCAGCAGCTTAGTGGGTGGATTTAGCACAGATACGCAGTATTTT
CDR3 protein: CASSLVGGFSTDTQYF

D gene: TRBD2
clone size: many
J gene: TRBJ2-7
V gene: TRBV12-3/TRBV12-4
CDR3 DNA: TGTGCCAGCAGTCCCACCACCGGACTAGCGGGACCCCACGAGCAGTACTTC
CDR3 protein: CASSPTTGLAGPHEQYF

D gene: TRBD2
clone size: .
J gene: TRBJ2-3
V gene: TRBV10-3
CDR3 DNA: TGTGCCATCAGTGACAGGGCGGGAGAACGGGGGGATACGCAGTATTTT
CDR3 protein: CAISDRAGERGDTQYF

D gene: TRBD2
clone size: .
J gene: TRBJ2-1
V gene: TRBV5-1
CDR3 DNA: TGCGCCAGCAGCCCGGGACTAGCCGAACCTTCAACCGGCGTGGAGCAGTTCTTC
CDR3 protein: CASSPGLAEPSTGVEQFF

D gene: TRBD2
clone size: few
J gene: TRBJ2-5
V gene: TRBV10-1
CDR3 DNA: TGCGCCAGCAGTGAGGATAGCGGGAGGGCCGTTGGAAAGACCCAGTACTTC
CDR3 protein: CASSEDSGRAVGKTQYF

D gene: TRBD1
clone size: few
J gene: TRBJ2-7
V gene: TRBV6-1
CDR3 DNA: TGTGCCAGCAGTATTAACCTACGGACGACAGGGAGCGGATACGGGCAGTACTTC
CDR3 protein: CASSINLRTTGSGYGQYF

D gene: TRBD1
clone size: .
J gene: TRBJ2-6
V gene: TRBV12-3/TRBV12-4
CDR3 DNA: TGTGCCAGCAGTTCAACAGGGGCTGGGGCCAACGTCCTGACTTTC
CDR3 protein: CASSSTGAGANVLTF

D gene: TRBD1
clone size: .
J gene: TRBJ2-5
V gene: TRBV5-4
CDR3 DNA: TGTGCCAGCAGCTTTGACAGGGGGCGTCGGGAGACCCAGTACTTC
CDR3 protein: CASSFDRGRRETQYF

D gene: .
clone size: .
J gene: TRBJ2-5
V gene: TRBV7-2
CDR3 DNA: TGTGCCAGCAGCTTAATAGGGCTGGAGACCCAGTACTTC
CDR3 protein: CASSLIGLETQYF

D gene: .
clone size: many
J gene: TRBJ1-5
V gene: TRBV3-1
CDR3 DNA: TGTGCCAGCAGCCCGGGGGAGAATCAGCCCCAGCATTTT
CDR3 protein: CASSPGENQPQHF

D gene: .
clone size: .
J gene: TRBJ2-5
V gene: TRBV18
CDR3 DNA: TGTGCCAGCTCACCGGTCAGCCAGGGGCCATGGAAGACCCAGTACTTC
CDR3 protein: CASSPVSQGPWKTQYF

D gene: .
clone size: once
J gene: TRBJ2-5
V gene: TRBV2
CDR3 DNA: TGTGCCAGCAGAATTATTGAGACAGCCCAAGAGACCCAGTACTTC
CDR3 protein: CASRIIETAQETQYF

D gene: TRBD2
clone size: many
J gene: TRBJ2-1
V gene: TRBV12-3/TRBV12-4
CDR3 DNA: TGTGCCAGCAGTTTTGGGACTACTTCCTATGAGCAGTTCTTC
CDR3 protein: CASSFGTTSYEQFF

D gene: .
clone size: few
J gene: TRBJ2-1
V gene: TRBV12-3/TRBV12-4
CDR3 DNA: TGTGCCAGCGTTGCAGGAGGACCCTACAATGAGCAGTTCTTC
CDR3 protein: CASVAGGPYNEQFF

D gene: TRBD2
clone size: .
J gene: TRBJ2-1
V gene: TRBV5-1
CDR3 DNA: TGCGCCAGCAGCTCCAGATTTAGCGGGAGCTCCTACAATGAGCAGTTCTTC
CDR3 protein: CASSSRFSGSSYNEQFF

D gene: .
clone size: .
J gene: TRBJ2-3
V gene: TRBV6-1
CDR3 DNA: TGTGCCAGCAGAACTAGTGCTACGCAGTATTTT
CDR3 protein: CASRTSATQYF

D gene: .
clone size: few
J gene: TRBJ1-5
V gene: TRBV12-3/TRBV12-4
CDR3 DNA: TGTGCCAGCAGTTTGGGCCCCACTCGGAATCAGCCCCAGCATTTT
CDR3 protein: CASSLGPTRNQPQHF

D gene: .
clone size: .
J gene: TRBJ2-5
V gene: TRBV3-1
CDR3 DNA: TGTGCCAGCAGCCAAAGCGAAGCGGTGGGCGAGACCCAGTACTTC
CDR3 protein: CASSQSEAVGETQYF

D gene: .
clone size: .
J gene: TRBJ2-2
V gene: TRBV28
CDR3 DNA: TGTGCCAGCACCTCTTCAGGGTCCACCGGGGAGCTGTTTTTT
CDR3 protein: CASTSSGSTGELFF

D gene: .
clone size: .
J gene: TRBJ2-1
V gene: TRBV20-1
CDR3 DNA: TGCAGTGCTAGAGAGGAGGCCGGATTGAGCTCCTACAATGAGCAGTTCTTC
CDR3 protein: CSAREEAGLSSYNEQFF

D gene: TRBD2
clone size: .
J gene: TRBJ2-5
V gene: TRBV20-1
CDR3 DNA: TGCAGTGCTAGAAGGGGGAATAGCGGGAGGGCGGGGACCCAGTACTTC
CDR3 protein: CSARRGNSGRAGTQYF

D gene: .
clone size: .
J gene: TRBJ1-6
V gene: TRBV19
CDR3 DNA: TGTGCCAGTAACCAAGACAGGACGTTATCACCCCTCCACTTT
CDR3 protein: CASNQDRTLSPLHF

D gene: .
clone size: .
J gene: TRBJ1-5
V gene: TRBV19
CDR3 DNA: TGTGCCAGTAACCTGGCCCTGGGGCCTCAGCCCCAGCATTTT
CDR3 protein: CASNLALGPQPQHF

D gene: .
clone size: few
J gene: TRBJ2-1
V gene: TRBV7-9
CDR3 DNA: TGTGCCAGCAGCTTTCTCTTAGAAAACTTAGACATCTCCTACAATGAGCAGTTCTTC
CDR3 protein: CASSFLLENLDISYNEQFF

D gene: TRBD1
clone size: few
J gene: TRBJ1-5
V gene: TRBV3-1
CDR3 DNA: TGTGCCAGCAGCCAAGGACCGCCGGGACAGGGGGCCAATCAGCCCCAGCATTTT
CDR3 protein: CASSQGPPGQGANQPQHF

D gene: .
clone size: .
J gene: TRBJ2-5
V gene: TRBV5-1
CDR3 DNA: TGTGCCAGCAGCCAAGTGGGTAGCGGAGAGACCCAGTACTTC
CDR3 protein: CASSQVGSGETQYF

D gene: .
clone size: .
J gene: TRBJ1-1
V gene: TRBV19
CDR3 DNA: TGTGCCAGTAGTTCCTGGGACGGAAACACTGAAGCTTTCTTT
CDR3 protein: CASSSWDGNTEAFF

D gene: .
clone size: few
J gene: TRBJ2-7
V gene: TRBV11-2
CDR3 DNA: TGTGCCAGCAGCTTAATGGGGGGCACTCCCTACGAGCAGTACTTC
CDR3 protein: CASSLMGGTPYEQYF

D gene: .
clone size: .
J gene: TRBJ2-7
V gene: TRBV2
CDR3 DNA: TGTGCCAGCAGTATCAGCAGGGGTTCATACGAGCAGTACTTC
CDR3 protein: CASSISRGSYEQYF

D gene: .
clone size: few
J gene: TRBJ1-5
V gene: TRBV20-1
CDR3 DNA: TGCAGTGCTAGATTGGGGAGCAATCAGCCCCAGCATTTT
CDR3 protein: CSARLGSNQPQHF

D gene: TRBD2
clone size: many
J gene: TRBJ2-7
V gene: TRBV6-2/TRBV6-3
CDR3 DNA: TGTGCCAGCAGGCGAGCGGGGTACTCCTACGAGCAGTACTTC
CDR3 protein: CASRRAGYSYEQYF

D gene: TRBD1
clone size: .
J gene: TRBJ2-6
V gene: TRBV19
CDR3 DNA: TGTGCCAGTAGGACAGGGGGCGCGTCTGGGGCCAACGTCCTGACTTTC
CDR3 protein: CASRTGGASGANVLTF

D gene: .
clone size: .
J gene: TRBJ1-1
V gene: TRBV28
CDR3 DNA: TGTGCCAGCAGTCTCCGGCCGACAGGGAACACTGAAGCTTTCTTT
CDR3 protein: CASSLRPTGNTEAFF

D gene: .
clone size: .
J gene: TRBJ2-2
V gene: TRBV3-1
CDR3 DNA: TGTGCCAGCAGCCCCCCCGGCGGGGAGCTGTTTTTT
CDR3 protein: CASSPPGGELFF

D gene: .
clone size: few
J gene: TRBJ1-2
V gene: TRBV3-1
CDR3 DNA: TGTGCCAGCAGCCCGGTCACAGGGAATTCTGGCTACACCTTC
CDR3 protein: CASSPVTGNSGYTF

D gene: .
clone size: many
J gene: TRBJ2-3
V gene: TRBV27
CDR3 DNA: TGTGCCAGCAGAGACCCCAGGGCCCCCGGCCCGGATACGCAGTATTTT
CDR3 protein: CASRDPRAPGPDTQYF

D gene: .
clone size: .
J gene: TRBJ1-6
V gene: TRBV5-1
CDR3 DNA: TGCGCCAGCAGCTTTTCGACGGTAAATTCACCCCTCCACTTT
CDR3 protein: CASSFSTVNSPLHF

D gene: TRBD1
clone size: few
J gene: TRBJ1-5
V gene: TRBV28
CDR3 DNA: TGTGCCAGCAGCCCCGGGACAGCGACTAATCAGCCCCAGCATTTT
CDR3 protein: CASSPGTATNQPQHF

D gene: .
clone size: many
J gene: TRBJ2-1
V gene: TRBV30
CDR3 DNA: TGTGCCTGGAGTGTATTGGGGCCTGAGCAGTTCTTC
CDR3 protein: CAWSVLGPEQFF

D gene: .
clone size: .
J gene: TRBJ1-2
V gene: TRBV20-1
CDR3 DNA: TGCAGTGCTAGCCACACCGCACGGCTAACCCTCTATGGCTACACCTTC
CDR3 protein: CSASHTARLTLYGYTF

D gene: TRBD2
clone size: few
J gene: TRBJ2-7
V gene: TRBV6-5
CDR3 DNA: TGTGCCAGCAGTTACTCGAAGTCTAGCGGGAGGGCGGGGGAGCAGTACTTC
CDR3 protein: CASSYSKSSGRAGEQYF

D gene: TRBD2
clone size: many
J gene: TRBJ2-5
V gene: TRBV6-1
CDR3 DNA: TGTGCCAGCAGTGTAGTGGGCGGGAGTAAGACCCAGTACTTC
CDR3 protein: CASSVVGGSKTQYF

D gene: .
clone size: .
J gene: TRBJ1-2
V gene: TRBV27
CDR3 DNA: TGTGCCAGCAGTCCCATTAGGATACAGGGTTTTGGTGGCTACACCTTC
CDR3 protein: CASSPIRIQGFGGYTF

D gene: TRBD2
clone size: many
J gene: TRBJ2-3
V gene: TRBV20-1
CDR3 DNA: TGCAGTGCCGCTTTAGCGGGAGGTCCAGATACGCAGTATTTT
CDR3 protein: CSAALAGGPDTQYF

D gene: .
clone size: many
J gene: TRBJ1-5
V gene: TRBV12-3/TRBV12-4
CDR3 DNA: TGTGCCAGCAGTTACTTAGCTTGGGGGCAGCCCCAGCATTTT
CDR3 protein: CASSYLAWGQPQHF

D gene: TRBD2
clone size: .
J gene: TRBJ2-1
V gene: TRBV19
CDR3 DNA: TGTGCCAGTAGTCGGACTAGCGGGAACGTCGGTGAGCAGTTCTTC
CDR3 protein: CASSRTSGNVGEQFF

D gene: .
clone size: many
J gene: TRBJ1-2
V gene: TRBV12-3/TRBV12-4
CDR3 DNA: TGTGCCAGCAGCTCGCTTAACTATGGCTACACCTTC
CDR3 protein: CASSSLNYGYTF

D gene: TRBD1
clone size: few
J gene: TRBJ1-6
V gene: TRBV6-1
CDR3 DNA: TGTGCCAGCACGGGACAGGTGAATTCACCCCTCCACTTT
CDR3 protein: CASTGQVNSPLHF

D gene: TRBD2
clone size: many
J gene: TRBJ2-7
V gene: TRBV20-1
CDR3 DNA: TGCAGCCCTGGGGGGGATTCAGGCTACGAGCAGTACTTC
CDR3 protein: CSPGGDSGYEQYF

D gene: TRBD2
clone size: few
J gene: TRBJ2-3
V gene: TRBV10-2
CDR3 DNA: TGCGCCAGCACCCTTACTAGCGGGAGGAGCGATACGCAGTATTTT
CDR3 protein: CASTLTSGRSDTQYF